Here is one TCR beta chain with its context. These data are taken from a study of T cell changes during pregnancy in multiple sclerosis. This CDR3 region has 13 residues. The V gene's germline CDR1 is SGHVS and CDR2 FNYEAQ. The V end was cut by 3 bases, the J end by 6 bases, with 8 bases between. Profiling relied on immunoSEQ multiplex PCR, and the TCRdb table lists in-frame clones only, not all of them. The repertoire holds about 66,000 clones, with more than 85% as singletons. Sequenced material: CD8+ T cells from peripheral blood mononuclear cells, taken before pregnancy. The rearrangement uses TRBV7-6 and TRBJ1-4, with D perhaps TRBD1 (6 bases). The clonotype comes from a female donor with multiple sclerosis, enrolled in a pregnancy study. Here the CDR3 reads CASSFPGDEKLFF. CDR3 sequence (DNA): TGTGCCAGCAGCTTTCCAGGGGATGAAAAACTGTTTTTT.